This T cell receptor (beta chain) was documented in a study of cytomegalovirus exposure and HLA in healthy donors. With 60 Vbeta and 13 Jbeta primers, the PCR was carried out. Method: immunoSEQ multiplex PCR; TCRdb's copy keeps in-frame clones and lacks some. The data show 100,000 to 150,000 clones, approximately 77% seen once. CDR3 size: 13 residues. The V and J ends lost 0 bases and 11 bases respectively, with 13 bases between them. Germline lookup yields CDR1 MGHRA and CDR2 YSYEKL. The specimen sequenced was PBMCs. The V gene is TRBV4-1, the J gene TRBJ1-1; TRBD1 might be the D (6 bases). This TCR came from a man aged 18-30 years in good health and CMV-seronegative. In nucleotides, the CDR3 is TGCGCCAGCAGCCAAGATCCGGCGGGGGCGGCTTTCTTT. Residues: CASSQDPAGAAFF.